This T cell receptor beta chain is from a study of blood T cell repertoires in COVID-19. Study overall: COVID-19 samples from acute and convalescent phases originated in the United States, Italy and Spain. From T cells, B-cell-depleted T cells, or PBMCs came the material, which was cDNA or gDNA.

The CDR3 runs 14 residues. Losses at the gene ends were 4 bases for V and 3 bases for J; bases not matched to a gene: 2. Germline CDR1 reads MNHNY; CDR2 reads SVGAGI (reference sequence). The repertoire was sequenced with immunoSEQ multiplex PCR; TCRdb's copy has only in-frame clones and lacks some. This table has around 140,000 clones, roughly four fifths appearing once. What was sequenced was peripheral blood. The chain joins TRBV6-6 to TRBJ1-5; 8 bases are shared with TRBD1. The sequence derives from a woman between 50 and 59 years old with active or convalescent COVID-19. In DNA, the CDR3 is TGTGCCAGCAGTTGGACAGGGTCCAATCAGCCCCAGCATTTT. Its protein is CASSWTGSNQPQHF.